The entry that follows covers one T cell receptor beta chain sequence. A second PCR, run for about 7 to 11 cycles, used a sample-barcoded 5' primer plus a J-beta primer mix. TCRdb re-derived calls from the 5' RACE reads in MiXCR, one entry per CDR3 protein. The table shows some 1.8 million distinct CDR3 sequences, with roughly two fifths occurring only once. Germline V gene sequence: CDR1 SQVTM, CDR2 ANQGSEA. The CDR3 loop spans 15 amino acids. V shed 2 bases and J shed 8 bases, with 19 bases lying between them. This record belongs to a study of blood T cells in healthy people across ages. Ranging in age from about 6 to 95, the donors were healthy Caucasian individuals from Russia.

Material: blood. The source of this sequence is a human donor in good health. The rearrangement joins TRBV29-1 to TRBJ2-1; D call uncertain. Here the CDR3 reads CSVEWDLMGFYEQFF. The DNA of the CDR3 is TGCAGCGTTGAATGGGATTTAATGGGGTTTTATGAGCAGTTCTTC.